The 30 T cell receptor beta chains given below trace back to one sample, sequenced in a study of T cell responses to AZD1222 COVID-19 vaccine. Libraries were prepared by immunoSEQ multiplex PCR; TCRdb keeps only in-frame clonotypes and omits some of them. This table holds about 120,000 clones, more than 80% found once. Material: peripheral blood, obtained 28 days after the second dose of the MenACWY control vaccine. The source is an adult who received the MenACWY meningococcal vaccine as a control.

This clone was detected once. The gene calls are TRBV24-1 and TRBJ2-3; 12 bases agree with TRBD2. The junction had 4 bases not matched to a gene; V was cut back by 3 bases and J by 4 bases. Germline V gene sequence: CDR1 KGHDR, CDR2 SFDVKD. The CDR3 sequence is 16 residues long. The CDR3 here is CATSDGLAGSADTQYF. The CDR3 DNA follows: TGTGCCACCAGTGATGGACTAGCGGGGTCCGCAGATACGCAGTATTTT.

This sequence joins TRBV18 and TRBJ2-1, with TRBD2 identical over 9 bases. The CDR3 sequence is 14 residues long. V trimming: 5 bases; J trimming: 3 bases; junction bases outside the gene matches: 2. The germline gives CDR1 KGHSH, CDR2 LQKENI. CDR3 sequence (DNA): TGTGCCAGCTCAGCGGGGGGGCTCTACAATGAGCAGTTCTTC. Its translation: CASSAGGLYNEQFF. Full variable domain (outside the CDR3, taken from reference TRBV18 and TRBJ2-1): NAGVMQNPRHLVRRRGQEARLRCSPMKGHSHVYWYRQLPEEGLKFMVYLQKENIIDESGMPKERFSAEFPKEGPSILRIQQVVRGDSAAYFCASSAGGLYNEQFFGPGTRLTVL.

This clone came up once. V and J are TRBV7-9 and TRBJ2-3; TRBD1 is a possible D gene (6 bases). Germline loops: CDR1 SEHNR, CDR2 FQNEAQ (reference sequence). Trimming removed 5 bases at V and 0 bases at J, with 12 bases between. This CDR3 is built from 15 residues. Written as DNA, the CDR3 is TGTGCCAGCAGCATCCACAGGGAAAGCACAGATACGCAGTATTTT. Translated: CASSIHRESTDTQYF.

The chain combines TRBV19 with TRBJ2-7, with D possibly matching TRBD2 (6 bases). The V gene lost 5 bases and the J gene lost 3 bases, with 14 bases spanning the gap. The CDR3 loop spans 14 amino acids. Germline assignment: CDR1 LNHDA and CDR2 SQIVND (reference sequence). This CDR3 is CASSRREGGYEQYF. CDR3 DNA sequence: TGTGCCAGTAGTCGGAGGGAAGGAGGCTACGAGCAGTACTTC. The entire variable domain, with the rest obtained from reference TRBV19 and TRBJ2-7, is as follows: DGGITQSPKYLFRKEGQNVTLSCEQNLNHDAMYWYRQDPGQGLRLIYYSQIVNDFQKGDIAEGYSVSREKKESFPLTVTSAQKNPTAFYLCASSRREGGYEQYFGPGTRLTVT.

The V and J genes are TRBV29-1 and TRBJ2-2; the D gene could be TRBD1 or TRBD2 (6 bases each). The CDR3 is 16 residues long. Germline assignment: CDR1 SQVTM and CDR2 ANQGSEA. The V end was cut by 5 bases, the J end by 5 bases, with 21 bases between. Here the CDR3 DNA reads TGCAGCGTTTTCGGGGGAGCAGGGGTTGGGACCGGGGAGCTGTTTTTT. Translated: CSVFGGAGVGTGELFF.

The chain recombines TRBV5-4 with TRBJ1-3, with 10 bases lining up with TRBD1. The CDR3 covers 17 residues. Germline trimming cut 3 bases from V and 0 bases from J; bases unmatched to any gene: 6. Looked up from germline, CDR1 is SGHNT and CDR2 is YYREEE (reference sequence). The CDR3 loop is CASSSGTGAYSGNTIYF. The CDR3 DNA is TGTGCCAGCAGCTCCGGGACAGGGGCCTACTCTGGAAACACCATATATTTT.

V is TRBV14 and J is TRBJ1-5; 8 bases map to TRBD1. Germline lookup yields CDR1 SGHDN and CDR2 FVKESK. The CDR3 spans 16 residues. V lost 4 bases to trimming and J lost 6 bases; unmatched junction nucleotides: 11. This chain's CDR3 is CASSRRRGQEGQPQHF. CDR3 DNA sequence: TGTGCCAGCAGCCGCCGAAGGGGACAGGAGGGTCAGCCCCAGCATTTT.

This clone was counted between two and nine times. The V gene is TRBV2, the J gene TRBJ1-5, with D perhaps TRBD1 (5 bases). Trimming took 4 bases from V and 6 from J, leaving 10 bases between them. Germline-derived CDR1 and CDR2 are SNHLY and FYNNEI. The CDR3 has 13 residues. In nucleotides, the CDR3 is TGTGCCAGCAGTGGGGGGGTGGGTCAGCCCCAGCATTTT. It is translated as CASSGGVGQPQHF.

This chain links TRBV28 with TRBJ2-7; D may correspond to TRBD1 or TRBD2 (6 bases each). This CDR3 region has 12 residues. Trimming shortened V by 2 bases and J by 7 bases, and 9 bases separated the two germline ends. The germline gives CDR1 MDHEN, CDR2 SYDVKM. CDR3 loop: CASSLQGREQYF. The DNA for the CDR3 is TGTGCCAGCAGTTTACAGGGGAGGGAGCAGTACTTC.

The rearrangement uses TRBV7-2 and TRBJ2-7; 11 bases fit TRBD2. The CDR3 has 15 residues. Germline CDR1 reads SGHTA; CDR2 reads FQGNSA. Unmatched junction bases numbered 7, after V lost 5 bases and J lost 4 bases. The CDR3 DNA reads TGTGCCAGCAGCACCGGGACTAGCGGAGGTTACGAGCAGTACTTC. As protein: CASSTGTSGGYEQYF.

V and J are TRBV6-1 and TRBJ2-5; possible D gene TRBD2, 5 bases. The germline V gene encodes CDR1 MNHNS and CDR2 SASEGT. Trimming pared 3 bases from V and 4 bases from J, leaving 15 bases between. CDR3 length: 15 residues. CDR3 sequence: CASSDRSLGRETQYF. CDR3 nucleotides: TGTGCCAGCAGTGATCGGTCTCTTGGGAGAGAGACCCAGTACTTC.

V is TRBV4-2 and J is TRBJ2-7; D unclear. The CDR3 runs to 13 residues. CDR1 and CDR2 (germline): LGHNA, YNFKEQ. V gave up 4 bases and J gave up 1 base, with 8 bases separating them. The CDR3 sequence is CASSPSASYEQYV. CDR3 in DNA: TGTGCCAGCAGCCCAAGTGCGTCCTACGAGCAGTACGTC.

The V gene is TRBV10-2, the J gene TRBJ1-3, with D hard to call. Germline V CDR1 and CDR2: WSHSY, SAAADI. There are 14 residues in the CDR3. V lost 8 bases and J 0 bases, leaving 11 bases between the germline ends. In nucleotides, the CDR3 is TGCGCCAGCTCAACGGAAAACTCTGGAAACACCATATATTTT. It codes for CASSTENSGNTIYF.

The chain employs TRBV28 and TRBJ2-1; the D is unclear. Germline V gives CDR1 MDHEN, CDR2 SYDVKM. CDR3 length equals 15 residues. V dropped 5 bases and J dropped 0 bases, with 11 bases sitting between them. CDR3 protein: CASSGRPSSYNEQFF. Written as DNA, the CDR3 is TGTGCCAGCAGTGGACGACCGAGCTCCTACAATGAGCAGTTCTTC.

CDR3 residues: CASTGWGNREKLFF. DNA for the CDR3: TGTGCCAGCACCGGATGGGGGAACCGAGAAAAACTGTTTTTT. V gene TRBV6-4 combines with J gene TRBJ1-4, with TRBD1 as a possible D gene (5 bases). The V end was cut by 7 bases, the J end by 8 bases, with 17 bases between. The CDR3 is 14 amino acids. Germline V CDR1 and CDR2: MRHNA, SNTAGT.

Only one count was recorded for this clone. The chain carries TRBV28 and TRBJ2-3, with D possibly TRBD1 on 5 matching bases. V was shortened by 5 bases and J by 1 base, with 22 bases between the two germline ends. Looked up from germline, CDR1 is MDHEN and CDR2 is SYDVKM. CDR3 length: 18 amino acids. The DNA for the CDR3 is TGTGCCAGCAGTCCCCGTCAGGGTCTGATGGGCCGCACAGATACGCAGTATTTT. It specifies CASSPRQGLMGRTDTQYF.

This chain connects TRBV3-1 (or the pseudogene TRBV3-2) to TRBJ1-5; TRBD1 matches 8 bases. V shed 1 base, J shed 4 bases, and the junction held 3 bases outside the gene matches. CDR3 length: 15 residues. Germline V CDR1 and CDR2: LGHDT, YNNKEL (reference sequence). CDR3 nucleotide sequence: TGTGCCAGCAGCCAAGCAGGGGGCGTAAATCAGCCCCAGCATTTT. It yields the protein CASSQAGGVNQPQHF.

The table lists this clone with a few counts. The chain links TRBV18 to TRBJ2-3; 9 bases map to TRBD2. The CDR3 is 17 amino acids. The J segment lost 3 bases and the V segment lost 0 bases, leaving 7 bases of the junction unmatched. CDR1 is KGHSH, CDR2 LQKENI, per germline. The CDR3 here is CASSPPGGGARTDTQYF. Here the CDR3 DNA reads TGTGCCAGCTCACCACCTGGCGGGGGGGCAAGAACAGATACGCAGTATTTT.

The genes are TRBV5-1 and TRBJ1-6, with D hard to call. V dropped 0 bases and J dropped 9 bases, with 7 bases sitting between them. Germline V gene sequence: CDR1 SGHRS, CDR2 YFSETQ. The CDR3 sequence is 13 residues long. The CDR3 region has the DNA TGCGCCAGCAGCTTGGCCGTTGGTTCACCCCTCCACTTT. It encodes CASSLAVGSPLHF. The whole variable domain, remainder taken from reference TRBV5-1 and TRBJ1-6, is KAGVTQTPRYLIKTRGQQVTLSCSPISGHRSVSWYQQTPGQGLQFLFEYFSETQRNKGNFPGRFSGRQFSNSRSEMNVSTLELGDSALYLCASSLAVGSPLHFGNGTRLTVT.

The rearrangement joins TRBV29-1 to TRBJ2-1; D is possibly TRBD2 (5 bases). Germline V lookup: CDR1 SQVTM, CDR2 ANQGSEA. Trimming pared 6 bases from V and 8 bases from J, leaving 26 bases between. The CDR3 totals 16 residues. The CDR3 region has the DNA TGCAGCGTCGCCGGGGAGACTACTTCTTATTCTGATGAGCAGTTCTTC. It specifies CSVAGETTSYSDEQFF.

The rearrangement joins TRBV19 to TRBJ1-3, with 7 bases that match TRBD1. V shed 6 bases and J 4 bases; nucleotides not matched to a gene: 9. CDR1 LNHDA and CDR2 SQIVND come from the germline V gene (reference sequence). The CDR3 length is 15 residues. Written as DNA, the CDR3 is TGTGCCAGTAGACGAGGACAGGCAGCAGGAAACACCATATATTTT. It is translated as CASRRGQAAGNTIYF.

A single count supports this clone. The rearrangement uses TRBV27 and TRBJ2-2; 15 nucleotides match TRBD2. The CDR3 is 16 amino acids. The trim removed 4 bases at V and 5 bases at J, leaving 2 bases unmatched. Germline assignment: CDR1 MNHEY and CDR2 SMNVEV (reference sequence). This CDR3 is CASSWGTSGRTGELFF. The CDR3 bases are TGTGCCAGCAGTTGGGGGACTAGCGGGAGGACCGGGGAGCTGTTTTTT.

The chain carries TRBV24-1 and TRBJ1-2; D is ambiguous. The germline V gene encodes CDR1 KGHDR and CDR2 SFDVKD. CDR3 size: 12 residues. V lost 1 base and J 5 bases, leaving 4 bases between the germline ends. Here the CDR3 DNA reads TGTGCCACCAGTGATTTCGGATATGGCTACACCTTC. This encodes CATSDFGYGYTF.

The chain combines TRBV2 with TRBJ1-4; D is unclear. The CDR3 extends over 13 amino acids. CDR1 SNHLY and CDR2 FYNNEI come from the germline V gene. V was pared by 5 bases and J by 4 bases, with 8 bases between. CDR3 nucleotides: TGTGCCAGCAGTCTAGGCGGTAATGAAAAACTGTTTTTT. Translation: CASSLGGNEKLFF.

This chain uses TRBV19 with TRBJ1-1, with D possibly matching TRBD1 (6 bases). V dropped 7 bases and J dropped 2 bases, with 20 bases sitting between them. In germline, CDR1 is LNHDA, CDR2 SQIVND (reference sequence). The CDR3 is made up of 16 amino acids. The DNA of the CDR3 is TGTGCCAGTATCCAGCGGGGGGGCAGGGGAAACACTGAAGCTTTCTTT. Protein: CASIQRGGRGNTEAFF.

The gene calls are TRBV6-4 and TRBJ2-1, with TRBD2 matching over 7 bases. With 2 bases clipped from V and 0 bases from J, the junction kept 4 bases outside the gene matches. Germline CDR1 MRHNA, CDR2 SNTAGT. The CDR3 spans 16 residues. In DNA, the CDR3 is TGTGCCAGCAGTGACCGTCCTAGCGGCTCCTACAATGAGCAGTTCTTC. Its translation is CASSDRPSGSYNEQFF.

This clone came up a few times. The CDR3 sequence: CASSQFGTMGNTIYF. CDR3 bases: TGTGCCAGCAGCCAATTTGGGACGATGGGAAACACCATATATTTT. This chain joins TRBV7-8 and TRBJ1-3, with D possibly TRBD1 on 5 matching bases. The V end lost 5 bases, the J end lost 4 bases, and 15 bases lay between the germline ends. The V gene's germline CDR1 is SGHVS and CDR2 FQNEAQ. This CDR3 spans 15 amino acids.

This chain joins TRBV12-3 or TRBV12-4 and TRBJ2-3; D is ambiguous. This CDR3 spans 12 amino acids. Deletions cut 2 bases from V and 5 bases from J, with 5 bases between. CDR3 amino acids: CASSLRVDTQYF. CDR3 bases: TGTGCCAGCAGTTTAAGAGTAGATACGCAGTATTTT.

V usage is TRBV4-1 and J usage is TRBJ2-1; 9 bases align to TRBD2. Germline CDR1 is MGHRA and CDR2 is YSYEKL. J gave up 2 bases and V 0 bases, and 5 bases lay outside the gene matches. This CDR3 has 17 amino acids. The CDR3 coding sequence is TGCGCCAGCAGCCAAGATGGGCTAGCGGGAACCTACAATGAGCAGTTCTTC. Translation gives CASSQDGLAGTYNEQFF.

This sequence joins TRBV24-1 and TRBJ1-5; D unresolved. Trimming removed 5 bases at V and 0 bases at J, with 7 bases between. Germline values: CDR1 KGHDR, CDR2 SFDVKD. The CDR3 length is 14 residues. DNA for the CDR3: TGTGCCACCAGTGCTAGCAATAGCAATCAGCCCCAGCATTTT. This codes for CATSASNSNQPQHF.